The rows below give T cell receptor beta chains drawn from one sample of a study of Graves' ophthalmopathy and Graves' hyperthyroidism. TCRdb re-derived calls from the multiplex PCR reads in MiXCR, one entry per CDR3 protein. The sample records about 1.1 million distinct CDR3 sequences, less than 45% being singletons. Specimen: peripheral blood or thyroid tissue (not recorded which). The source of these receptors is an adult man with Graves' hyperthyroidism. CDR3s include the opening cysteine and the closing phenylalanine or tryptophan. The D gene is left open where the match is weak. A clone size is listed for some rows: how often the clone was seen (once, few, many), or a class if it is expanded.

CDR3 length: 14; D gene: -; J gene: TRBJ2-7; V gene: TRBV20-1; clone size: many; CDR3 protein: CSARAPDRAYEQYF; CDR3 DNA: TGCAGTGCTAGAGCACCGGACAGAGCCTACGAGCAGTACTTC
CDR3 length: 13; D gene: TRBD1; J gene: TRBJ1-1; V gene: TRBV20-1; clone size: few; CDR3 protein: CSARETGGTEAFF; CDR3 DNA: TGCAGTGCTAGAGAGACAGGGGGAACTGAAGCTTTCTTT
CDR3 length: 15; D gene: -; J gene: TRBJ2-5; V gene: TRBV7-2; clone size: -; CDR3 protein: CASSFRSGHGETQYF; CDR3 DNA: TGTGCCAGCAGCTTCCGATCGGGCCATGGGGAGACCCAGTACTTC
CDR3 length: 14; D gene: -; J gene: TRBJ1-2; V gene: TRBV7-9; clone size: -; CDR3 protein: CASSLGAVFYGYTF; CDR3 DNA: TGTGCCAGCAGCTTAGGGGCAGTATTCTATGGCTACACCTTC
CDR3 length: 15; D gene: -; J gene: TRBJ1-4; V gene: TRBV11-2; clone size: many; CDR3 protein: CASSSGRDSGEKLFF; CDR3 DNA: TGTGCCAGCAGCTCGGGTCGGGATTCGGGTGAAAAACTGTTTTTT
CDR3 length: 13; D gene: TRBD1; J gene: TRBJ1-2; V gene: TRBV7-8; clone size: -; CDR3 protein: CASTGTGSAGYTF; CDR3 DNA: TGTGCCAGCACCGGGACAGGGTCGGCTGGCTACACCTTC
CDR3 length: 14; D gene: -; J gene: TRBJ2-2; V gene: TRBV9; clone size: few; CDR3 protein: CASSQGVWTGELFF; CDR3 DNA: TGTGCCAGCAGCCAAGGAGTTTGGACCGGGGAGCTGTTTTTT
CDR3 length: 14; D gene: -; J gene: TRBJ1-5; V gene: TRBV19; clone size: -; CDR3 protein: CASSENRDNQPQHF; CDR3 DNA: TGTGCCAGTAGTGAGAACAGGGACAATCAGCCCCAGCATTTT
CDR3 length: 14; D gene: -; J gene: TRBJ1-4; V gene: TRBV6-5; clone size: -; CDR3 protein: CASRRGTEGEKLFF; CDR3 DNA: TGTGCCAGCAGGAGGGGCACAGAGGGTGAAAAACTGTTTTTT
CDR3 length: 14; D gene: -; J gene: TRBJ1-6; V gene: TRBV20-1; clone size: many; CDR3 protein: CSATPGTVNSPLHF; CDR3 DNA: TGCAGTGCCACCCCCGGGACGGTGAATTCACCCCTCCACTTT
CDR3 length: 19; D gene: TRBD1; J gene: TRBJ2-2; V gene: TRBV15; clone size: -; CDR3 protein: CATGPGTGNSWGRHGELFF; CDR3 DNA: TGTGCCACAGGCCCGGGGACAGGGAATTCTTGGGGGAGGCACGGGGAGCTGTTTTTT
CDR3 length: 14; D gene: -; J gene: TRBJ1-6; V gene: TRBV2; clone size: many; CDR3 protein: CASIRRAYNSPLHF; CDR3 DNA: TGTGCCAGCATCCGGAGGGCGTATAATTCACCCCTCCACTTT
CDR3 length: 16; D gene: TRBD2; J gene: TRBJ2-5; V gene: TRBV29-1; clone size: few; CDR3 protein: CSVRPGTSGRVETQYF; CDR3 DNA: TGCAGCGTGAGGCCCGGGACTAGCGGGAGAGTCGAGACCCAGTACTTC
CDR3 length: 15; D gene: TRBD1; J gene: TRBJ1-1; V gene: TRBV7-9; clone size: -; CDR3 protein: CASSTDRGTNTEAFF; CDR3 DNA: TGTGCCAGCAGCACGGACAGGGGAACAAACACTGAAGCTTTCTTT
CDR3 length: 14; D gene: -; J gene: TRBJ1-2; V gene: TRBV10-3; clone size: -; CDR3 protein: CAISYSTEGDGYTF; CDR3 DNA: TGTGCCATCAGTTACTCCACAGAGGGGGACGGCTACACCTTC
CDR3 length: 14; D gene: -; J gene: TRBJ2-2; V gene: TRBV6-1; clone size: few; CDR3 protein: CASSELWVAGELFF; CDR3 DNA: TGTGCCAGCAGTGAATTGTGGGTGGCCGGGGAGCTGTTTTTT
CDR3 length: 13; D gene: -; J gene: TRBJ2-7; V gene: TRBV7-2; clone size: -; CDR3 protein: CSVGPAGTDEQYF; CDR3 DNA: TGCAGCGTTGGCCCCGCAGGGACGGACGAGCAGTACTTC
CDR3 length: 16; D gene: TRBD2; J gene: TRBJ2-7; V gene: TRBV7-6; clone size: -; CDR3 protein: CASSLGVAGLTYEQYF; CDR3 DNA: TGTGCCAGCAGCTTAGGAGTAGCGGGCCTTACCTACGAGCAGTACTTC
CDR3 length: 14; D gene: -; J gene: TRBJ1-5; V gene: TRBV19; clone size: many; CDR3 protein: CASAVFGSGNSQHF; CDR3 DNA: TGTGCCAGTGCGGTGTTCGGCAGTGGAAATTCCCAGCATTTT
CDR3 length: 17; D gene: -; J gene: TRBJ1-1; V gene: TRBV12-5; clone size: -; CDR3 protein: CASGSSFRDSPNTEAFF; CDR3 DNA: TGTGCTAGTGGTTCCTCGTTCCGAGACAGCCCCAACACTGAAGCTTTCTTT
CDR3 length: 16; D gene: TRBD1; J gene: TRBJ2-7; V gene: TRBV15; clone size: -; CDR3 protein: CATSDGDRVQTYEQYF; CDR3 DNA: TGTGCCACCAGTGATGGGGACAGGGTCCAGACCTACGAGCAGTACTTC
CDR3 length: 16; D gene: -; J gene: TRBJ2-7; V gene: TRBV11-2; clone size: -; CDR3 protein: CASSLGLGGGFYEQYF; CDR3 DNA: TGTGCCAGCAGCTTGGGGCTGGGGGGCGGCTTCTACGAGCAGTACTTC
CDR3 length: 13; D gene: TRBD1; J gene: TRBJ1-1; V gene: TRBV5-4; clone size: few; CDR3 protein: CASSELGTGIAFF; CDR3 DNA: TGTGCCAGCAGCGAATTGGGGACAGGCATCGCTTTCTTT
CDR3 length: 17; D gene: -; J gene: TRBJ1-2; V gene: TRBV25-1; clone size: -; CDR3 protein: CASSEWRGAQLNYGYTF; CDR3 DNA: TGTGCCAGCAGTGAATGGCGGGGGGCACAATTGAACTATGGCTACACCTTC
CDR3 length: 13; D gene: TRBD2; J gene: TRBJ2-7; V gene: TRBV5-1; clone size: many; CDR3 protein: CASSFSGVSEQYF; CDR3 DNA: TGCGCCAGCTCCTTCAGCGGGGTATCCGAGCAGTACTTC
CDR3 length: 13; D gene: -; J gene: TRBJ2-5; V gene: TRBV12-3/TRBV12-4; clone size: -; CDR3 protein: CASCSGYQETQYF; CDR3 DNA: TGTGCCAGCTGTAGCGGATACCAAGAGACCCAGTACTTC
CDR3 length: 15; D gene: -; J gene: TRBJ2-2; V gene: TRBV5-4; clone size: few; CDR3 protein: CASSLQGLDTGELFF; CDR3 DNA: TGTGCCAGCAGCTTGCAGGGATTGGACACCGGGGAGCTGTTTTTT
CDR3 length: 12; D gene: -; J gene: TRBJ2-7; V gene: TRBV20-1; clone size: -; CDR3 protein: CSAMGPGYEQYF; CDR3 DNA: TGCAGTGCTATGGGGCCAGGCTACGAGCAGTACTTC
CDR3 length: 15; D gene: TRBD1; J gene: TRBJ1-2; V gene: TRBV29-1; clone size: -; CDR3 protein: CSVSLTGGYSYGYTF; CDR3 DNA: TGCAGCGTATCACTAACAGGGGGCTATAGCTATGGCTACACCTTC
CDR3 length: 13; D gene: -; J gene: TRBJ1-1; V gene: TRBV12-3/TRBV12-4; clone size: many; CDR3 protein: CASSSTPGASAFF; CDR3 DNA: TGTGCCAGCAGCTCTACCCCAGGGGCCTCAGCTTTCTTT
CDR3 length: 14; D gene: -; J gene: TRBJ2-7; V gene: TRBV6-6; clone size: few; CDR3 protein: CASSDWGQTYEQYF; CDR3 DNA: TGTGCCAGCAGTGATTGGGGGCAGACCTACGAGCAGTACTTC
CDR3 length: 15; D gene: -; J gene: TRBJ2-7; V gene: TRBV20-1; clone size: -; CDR3 protein: CSARDPGTQVYEQYF; CDR3 DNA: TGCAGTGCTAGAGATCCCGGGACTCAGGTCTACGAGCAGTACTTC
CDR3 length: 14; D gene: TRBD1; J gene: TRBJ2-6; V gene: TRBV12-3/TRBV12-4; clone size: few; CDR3 protein: CASSPRTGANVLTF; CDR3 DNA: TGTGCCAGCAGTCCCAGGACAGGGGCAAACGTCCTGACTTTC
CDR3 length: 12; D gene: -; J gene: TRBJ2-2; V gene: TRBV19; clone size: -; CDR3 protein: CASREGAGELFF; CDR3 DNA: TGTGCCAGTAGGGAAGGGGCCGGGGAGCTGTTTTTT
CDR3 length: 14; D gene: -; J gene: TRBJ2-5; V gene: TRBV7-2; clone size: many; CDR3 protein: CASRAGRFEETQYF; CDR3 DNA: TGTGCCAGCAGGGCAGGCAGGTTTGAAGAGACCCAGTACTTC
CDR3 length: 12; D gene: TRBD1; J gene: TRBJ2-5; V gene: TRBV29-1; clone size: many; CDR3 protein: CSVRDRGQTQYF; CDR3 DNA: TGCAGCGTGAGAGACAGGGGGCAGACCCAGTACTTC
CDR3 length: 13; D gene: -; J gene: TRBJ2-5; V gene: TRBV14; clone size: many; CDR3 protein: CASSQDFTGTQYF; CDR3 DNA: TGTGCCAGCAGCCAAGATTTTACGGGGACCCAGTACTTC
CDR3 length: 13; D gene: -; J gene: TRBJ2-2; V gene: TRBV7-9; clone size: -; CDR3 protein: CASSSPRTGELFF; CDR3 DNA: TGTGCCAGCAGCTCCCCCCGCACCGGGGAGCTGTTTTTT
CDR3 length: 14; D gene: -; J gene: TRBJ1-1; V gene: TRBV10-3; clone size: -; CDR3 protein: CAISESGASTEAFF; CDR3 DNA: TGTGCCATCAGTGAGTCGGGGGCGAGCACTGAAGCTTTCTTT